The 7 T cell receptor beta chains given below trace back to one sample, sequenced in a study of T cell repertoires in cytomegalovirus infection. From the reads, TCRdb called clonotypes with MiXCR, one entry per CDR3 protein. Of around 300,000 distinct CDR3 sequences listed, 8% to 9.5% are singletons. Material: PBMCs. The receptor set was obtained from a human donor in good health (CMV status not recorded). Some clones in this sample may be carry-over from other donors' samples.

DNA for the CDR3: TGCGCCAGCAGCCAAGAGGTCCTCGACCACAATGAGCAGTTCTTC. It encodes CASSQEVLDHNEQFF. The rearrangement joins TRBV4-1 to TRBJ2-1, with D unresolved. The length of the CDR3 is 15 residues. The V end lost 0 bases, the J end lost 5 bases, and 11 bases lay between the germline ends. The germline gives CDR1 MGHRA, CDR2 YSYEKL.

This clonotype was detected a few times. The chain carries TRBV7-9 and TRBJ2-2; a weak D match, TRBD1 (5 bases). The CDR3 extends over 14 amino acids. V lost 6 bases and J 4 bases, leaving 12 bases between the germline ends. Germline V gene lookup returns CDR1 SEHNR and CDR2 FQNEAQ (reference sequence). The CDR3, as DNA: TGTGCCAGCAGAATTAGACAGACCACCGGGGAGCTGTTTTTT. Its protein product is CASRIRQTTGELFF.

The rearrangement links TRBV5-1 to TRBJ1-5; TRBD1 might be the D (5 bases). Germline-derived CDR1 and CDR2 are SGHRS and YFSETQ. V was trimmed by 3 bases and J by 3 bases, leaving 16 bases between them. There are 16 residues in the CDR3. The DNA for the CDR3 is TGCGCCAGCAGCTCGGACATCGGGTTAAACAATCAGCCCCAGCATTTT. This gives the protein CASSSDIGLNNQPQHF.

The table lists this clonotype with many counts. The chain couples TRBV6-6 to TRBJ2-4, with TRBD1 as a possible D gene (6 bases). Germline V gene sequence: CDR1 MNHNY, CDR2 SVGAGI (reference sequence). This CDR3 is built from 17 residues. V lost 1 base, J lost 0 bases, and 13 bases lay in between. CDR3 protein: CASSYFQGSGAKNIQYF. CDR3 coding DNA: TGTGCCAGCAGTTACTTTCAGGGGAGCGGAGCCAAAAACATTCAGTACTTC.

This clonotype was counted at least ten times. The CDR3 DNA follows: TGTGCCAGCAGTTCGACGAGGGCGGAGAATTCACCCCTCCACTTT. Amino acids: CASSSTRAENSPLHF. This sequence joins TRBV6-1 and TRBJ1-6; no firm D call. Trimming cost V 5 bases and J 7 bases, with 15 bases left between them. The germline CDR1 and CDR2 sequences are MNHNS and SASEGT. The CDR3 contains 15 residues.

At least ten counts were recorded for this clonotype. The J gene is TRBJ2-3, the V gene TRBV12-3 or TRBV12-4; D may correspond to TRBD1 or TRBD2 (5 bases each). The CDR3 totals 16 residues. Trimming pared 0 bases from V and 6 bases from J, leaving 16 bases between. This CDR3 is CASSLARGTARDTQYF. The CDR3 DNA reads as TGTGCCAGCAGTTTAGCGAGGGGTACGGCTCGGGATACGCAGTATTTT.

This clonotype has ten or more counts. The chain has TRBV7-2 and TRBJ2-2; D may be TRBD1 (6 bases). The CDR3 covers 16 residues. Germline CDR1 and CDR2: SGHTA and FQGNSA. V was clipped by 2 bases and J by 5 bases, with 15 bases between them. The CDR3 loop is CASSLSGRGNTGELFF. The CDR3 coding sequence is TGTGCCAGCAGCTTATCGGGCAGGGGAAATACCGGGGAGCTGTTTTTT.